Listed below are T cell receptor beta chains from one sample, sequenced in a study of CD8 T cells in ankylosing spondylitis. Using its own MiXCR run on the 5' RACE reads, TCRdb lists one record per CDR3 protein. The sample lists under 250,000 distinct CDR3 sequences, less than 9.5% occurring once. What was sequenced was blood, either unsorted or a sorted T cell fraction (not recorded which). Source of these receptors: a female donor with ankylosing spondylitis or in good health (not recorded which). Both conserved end residues are part of each CDR3. D genes are given only for firm matches. Clone size is given for some rows only: seen once, a few or many times, or a class if the clone is expanded.

abundance	v_gene	j_gene	d_gene	CDR3nt	CDR3aa
many	TRBV7-6	TRBJ2-1	TRBD1	TGTGCCAGCAGCCGAGACCACAGGGGTTACAATGAGCAGTTCTTC	CASSRDHRGYNEQFF
many	TRBV6-2/TRBV6-3	TRBJ2-2	TRBD2	TGTGCCAGCAGTTACTCTCTAGCGGCGAACACCGGGGAGCTGTTTTTT	CASSYSLAANTGELFF
many	TRBV20-1	TRBJ1-4	.	TGCGCCCGGACTGCTAATAATGAAAAACTGTTTTTT	CARTANNEKLFF
.	TRBV7-2	TRBJ2-7	.	TGTGCCAGCAGCCGGGTGGAATCCTACGAGCAGTACTTC	CASSRVESYEQYF
many	TRBV20-1	TRBJ1-1	.	TGCAGTGCTAGTTCTACAGGGTCGGTCGCTGAAGCTTTCTTT	CSASSTGSVAEAFF
many	TRBV11-3	TRBJ2-1	.	TGTGCCAGCAGCCGAGGAGACCGCTACAATGAGCAGTTCTTC	CASSRGDRYNEQFF
many	TRBV27	TRBJ1-1	.	TGTGCCAGCAGGCAGGGCCCCGAAGCTTTCTTT	CASRQGPEAFF
.	TRBV7-2	TRBJ2-7	.	TGTGTCAGCAGCTTAGTAGGCACAGTCCACGAGCAGTACTTC	CVSSLVGTVHEQYF
many	TRBV20-1	TRBJ2-4	TRBD2	TGCAGTGCTGGGGGGGGGACTAGCGGAGGGACAAACATTCAGTACTTC	CSAGGGTSGGTNIQYF
many	TRBV4-1	TRBJ2-7	.	TGCGCCAGCAGCCAAGTAGTCGACCTGAGCTCCTACGAGCAGTACTTC	CASSQVVDLSSYEQYF
many	TRBV28	TRBJ2-2	.	TGTGCCAGCAGTTTGGCGCCAGGGTTGGACACCGGGGAGCTGTTTTTT	CASSLAPGLDTGELFF
many	TRBV6-5	TRBJ2-1	TRBD2	TGTGCCAGCAGTTACTCGAGACTAGCGGGCGAGTACAATGAGCAGTTCTTC	CASSYSRLAGEYNEQFF
many	TRBV20-1	TRBJ2-1	.	TGCAGTGCTAGCGGAGACAATGAGCAGTTCTTC	CSASGDNEQFF
many	TRBV18	TRBJ1-4	.	TGTGCCAGCTCCGCGACAGGCGTCGCAACTAATGAAAAACTGTTTTTT	CASSATGVATNEKLFF
many	TRBV7-2	TRBJ2-2	TRBD1	TGTGCCAGCAGCCCAGAGGGCAGGGGGTCAAGAACCGGGGAGCTGTTTTTT	CASSPEGRGSRTGELFF
few	TRBV12-5	TRBJ2-1	TRBD2	TGTGCTAGTGGTTTGTATCTAGCGGGAGAGGTCTACAATGAGCAGTTCTTC	CASGLYLAGEVYNEQFF
few	TRBV7-2	TRBJ2-6	.	TGTGCCAGCACCACTCAGTCTGGGGCCAACGTCCTGACTTTC	CASTTQSGANVLTF
.	TRBV6-2/TRBV6-3	TRBJ2-1	.	TGTGCCAGCAGTTCCCCTCGGGGAGGAAGGGAGAGTGATCTGTACAATGAGCAGTTCTTC	CASSSPRGGRESDLYNEQFF
many	TRBV5-8	TRBJ2-1	TRBD2	TGTGCCAGCAGCTCAGGCGGGACTAGCGGGAGGGGTGAGCAGTTCTTC	CASSSGGTSGRGEQFF
many	TRBV5-1	TRBJ1-2	.	TGCGCCAGCAGCTTGGTAGGGCTGGATGGCTACACCTTC	CASSLVGLDGYTF
many	TRBV7-2	TRBJ1-2	.	TGTGCCAGCAGCTTAGCAGGCCCGAGGGGCTACACCTTC	CASSLAGPRGYTF
many	TRBV5-1	TRBJ2-7	.	TGCGCCAGCAGCTTGGCCGGAGGGAGGACCTCCTACGAGCAGTACTTC	CASSLAGGRTSYEQYF
many	TRBV20-1	TRBJ1-2	TRBD1	TGCAGTGCTTACAGGGGGCGCGAGTATGGCTACACCTTC	CSAYRGREYGYTF
many	TRBV6-5	TRBJ2-4	.	TGTGCCAGCAGTTCCTCCGACCTTTTCAAAAACATTCAGTACTTC	CASSSSDLFKNIQYF
few	TRBV7-4	TRBJ2-7	TRBD2	TGTGCCAGCAGCCCCTTGGGCGGGGGGGCCTACGAGCAGTACTTC	CASSPLGGGAYEQYF
many	TRBV29-1	TRBJ2-2	.	TGCAGCGTTCTTTCCGGGGAGCTGTTTTTT	CSVLSGELFF
many	TRBV11-1	TRBJ2-2	.	TGTGCCAGCAGCTTATTAAGGGGGACCGGGGAGCTGTTTTTT	CASSLLRGTGELFF
many	TRBV12-3/TRBV12-4	TRBJ1-5	.	TGTGCCAGCAGTTTCGAGTATAGCAATCAGCCCCAGCATTTT	CASSFEYSNQPQHF
many	TRBV5-1	TRBJ2-1	TRBD2	TGCGCCAGCTCTAGCGGGAGGGGGGTTGATTTCAATGAGCAGTTCTTC	CASSSGRGVDFNEQFF
many	TRBV6-1	TRBJ1-2	.	TGTGCCAGCAGTGAAGCTAGTTTCGCTAACTATGGCTACACCTTC	CASSEASFANYGYTF
many	TRBV12-3/TRBV12-4	TRBJ2-5	TRBD2	TGTGCCAGCACCTTGACTAGCGTAAACCAAGAGACCCAGTACTTC	CASTLTSVNQETQYF
many	TRBV11-1	TRBJ2-5	TRBD2	TGTGCCAGCAGCCATGGACTAGCGGGAGGAAGAGGGGAGACCCAGTACTTC	CASSHGLAGGRGETQYF
once	TRBV5-1	TRBJ2-7	.	TGCGCCAGCAGCCCAAGCACTGACAGAACCTACGGGGAGCAGTACTTC	CASSPSTDRTYGEQYF
many	TRBV21-1	TRBJ2-1	.	TGTGCCAGCAGCACGCGGGGGCGGACAGAGAGCTCCTACAATGAGCAGTTCTTC	CASSTRGRTESSYNEQFF
many	TRBV24-1	TRBJ2-5	TRBD2	TGTGCCACCAGTGATCTAGGACTAGCGGGAGTTGAGACCCAGTACTTC	CATSDLGLAGVETQYF
many	TRBV7-2	TRBJ2-1	.	TGTGCCAGCCGGAGAGGTCCTGACGAGAATGAGCAGTTCTTC	CASRRGPDENEQFF
many	TRBV4-2	TRBJ2-1	TRBD2	TGTGCCAGCAGCCAAGTAGCGGGAGATTACGATGAGCAGTTCTTC	CASSQVAGDYDEQFF
few	TRBV10-3	TRBJ2-7	.	TGTGCCATCAGGTCTTCGGGGAACTACGAGCAGTACTTC	CAIRSSGNYEQYF
few	TRBV6-1	TRBJ2-1	TRBD2	TGTACCAGCAGTGGGACTAGCGGATACAATGAGCAGTTCTTC	CTSSGTSGYNEQFF